One and the same sample provided the 4 T cell receptor beta chains below, sequenced in a study of blood T cell repertoires in COVID-19. This table comes from immunoSEQ multiplex PCR, and its TCRdb copy is limited to in-frame clones, with some not included. The sample has about 270,000 clones; around 81% are singletons. Sequenced: peripheral blood. The source is a woman aged 55-70 years with active or convalescent COVID-19.

This clone was observed a handful of times. This chain joins TRBV7-8 and TRBJ2-7; D gene unclear. Germline loops: CDR1 SGHVS, CDR2 FQNEAQ. The CDR3 spans 14 residues. V lost 7 bases, J lost 6 bases, and 19 bases lay in between. Here the CDR3 reads CASTTQFPVSEQYF. The CDR3, as DNA: TGTGCCAGCACCACACAGTTTCCAGTCTCCGAGCAGTACTTC.

The chain couples TRBV19 to TRBJ2-3; tentative D call: TRBD2 (6 bases). The CDR3 loop spans 15 amino acids. V lost 5 bases, J lost 1 base, and 13 bases lay in between. The germline CDR1 and CDR2 sequences are LNHDA and SQIVND (reference sequence). CDR3 amino acids: CASSPGVGRTDTQYF. The CDR3 DNA sequence: TGTGCCAGTAGTCCGGGGGTCGGCCGCACAGATACGCAGTATTTT.

This clone has ten or more counts. V is TRBV10-3 and J is TRBJ1-2; possible D gene TRBD1, 6 bases. The length of the CDR3 is 13 residues. The V gene's germline CDR1 is ENHRY and CDR2 SYGVKD. The ends were cut back, 6 bases at V and 13 bases at J, with 21 bases in the middle. Written as DNA, the CDR3 is TGTGCCATCAGCCCCGGGTTAGCCAGGGGTTGCACCTTC. Translating gives CAISPGLARGCTF.

The chain combines TRBV12-3 or TRBV12-4 with TRBJ1-4; no firm D call. The CDR3 is 12 residues long. V gave up 6 bases and J gave up 8 bases, with 10 bases separating them. The CDR3 region is CASSFLLEKLFF. For the CDR3, the DNA is TGTGCCAGCAGCTTCTTGTTGGAAAAACTGTTTTTT.